This T cell receptor (beta chain) stems from a study of blood T cell repertoires in COVID-19 (dated by TCRdb to the early 2020s). A note on the overall study: Samples from collaborators originated in the United States, Italy and Spain and spanned both the acute and convalescent phases of COVID-19. The prospective study material was composed of cDNA or gDNA derived from T cells, B-cell-depleted T cells, or PBMCs. Subjects who had been exposed to COVID-19, were actively infected with it, or had recovered from it provided the deeply sampled blood TCRbeta repertoires that made up the dataset. The repertoires were released in a freely available public database intended as a resource for research on the immune response to SARS-CoV-2. Samples were obtained from the ongoing ImmuneRACE study (first 160 participants) and from 1,254 subjects provided by 6 global collaborators. The sample metadata nearly always contained a de-identified subject ID, COVID-19 status, age in years and sex. Where HLA class I and class II types were available, the types were taken from metadata supplied by the sample provider, not from assay-based typing.

TCRbeta CDR3 regions were amplified from genomic DNA using the immunoSEQ Assay, a bias-controlled multiplex PCR. For the original study's pipeline: The number of nucleated cells in each sample was estimated from the amplification of reference gene primers within the assay. Sequence reads were collapsed and filtered to measure the absolute abundance of every unique TCRbeta CDR3 rearrangement. For each sample, productive Simpson clonality was calculated by taking the square root of Simpson's diversity index across productive rearrangements. TCRdb's version of the immuneACCESS table is confined to in-frame rearrangements and falls short of the full clone set. An unresolved V gene accounts for under half of the shortfall where checked; the remainder is of unknown origin. That table is the source of V, J and clone size, and D and trimming were worked out from the DNA. Here the sample has around 320,000 clones; just under 90% occur a single time. The biggest ten clones account for roughly 2.8% of the sample.

Overall study results and their limits: How much clinical and demographic metadata was included differed by source and by participant, and the metadata was provided uncurated.

Details on this clone: Its specific antigen is unknown. The sample holds no much larger clone one base away, and base qualities are not on file.

Based on the germline V gene (reference sequence), the CDR1 and CDR2 sequences are SEHNR and FQNEAQ. Its CDR3 holds 15 amino acids, cysteine through phenylalanine. Only the CDR3 part of the read is kept: 45 bases, read in frame from the first base. The V end gives up 2 bases and the J end 2 bases, leaving 4 bases in the junction not matched to a gene. Enrolling through a virtual design, the prospective study's participants ranged in age from roughly 18 to 89 years and lived across 24 United States geographic areas. Cohort assignment in the prospective study relied on participant-reported clinical history from a screening survey and a study questionnaire. Exposed participants had been in contact with someone with a PCR-confirmed or clinician-diagnosed COVID-19 case within 2 weeks of study entry. In the prospective study, whole blood, serum and a nasopharyngeal or oropharyngeal swab were collected from each participant by mobile phlebotomists. Over a roughly 2-month period, participants in the prospective study had the option of providing additional blood draws and questionnaires. Before DNA extraction, prospective study blood samples were shipped either frozen or at room temperature.

The origin of this receptor is a woman aged 50 to 60 who had been exposed to COVID-19. The rearranged segments are TRBV7-9 and TRBJ2-7; 9 nucleotides in the junction match TRBD2. Sequences were obtained from PBMCs or T cells enriched from blood (not recorded which). The nucleotides read TGTGCCAGCAGCTTATCCCAGCGGGGGGCCTACGAGCAGTACTTC. This is translated as CASSLSQRGAYEQYF.